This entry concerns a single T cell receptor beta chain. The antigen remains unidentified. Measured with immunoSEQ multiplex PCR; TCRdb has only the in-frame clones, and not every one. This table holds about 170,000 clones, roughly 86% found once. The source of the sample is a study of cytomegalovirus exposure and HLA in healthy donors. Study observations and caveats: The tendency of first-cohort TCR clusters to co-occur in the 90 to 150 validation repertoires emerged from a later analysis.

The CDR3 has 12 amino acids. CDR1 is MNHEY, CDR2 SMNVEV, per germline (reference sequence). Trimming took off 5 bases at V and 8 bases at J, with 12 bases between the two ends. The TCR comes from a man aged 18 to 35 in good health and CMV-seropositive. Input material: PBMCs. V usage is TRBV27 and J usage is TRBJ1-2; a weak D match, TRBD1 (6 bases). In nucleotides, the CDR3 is TGTGCCAGCAGTCCACAGGGTTGGGGCTACACCTTC. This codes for CASSPQGWGYTF.